This TCR delta chain was identified in a study of gamma-delta chains in newborns, infants, children. Study summary: Innate gammadelta T cells reportedly expand polyclonally right after birth, driven by microbial exposure, per the title.

Concerning this clone itself: This may come from a read error, since a much larger clone is one base off. Within the sample, other DNA sequences also encode this same CDR3.

The CDR3 loop spans 16 amino acids. Germline V gives CDR1 GEAIGNYY, CDR2 EKD. TCRdb reapplied CATT to the reads. This table has some 3,600 delta-chain clones, 44% appearing once. The clonotype originates from a child who was a newborn, infant or young child, either healthy, febrile or measles-vaccinated (not recorded which). V usage is TRDV2 and J usage is TRDJ2; 8 bases fit TRDD3. The material was blood, obtained at week 6. For the CDR3, the DNA is TGTGCCTGTGACACGGGGGATATGACTTTGACAGCGCAACTCTTCTTT. It specifies CACDTGDMTLTAQLFF.